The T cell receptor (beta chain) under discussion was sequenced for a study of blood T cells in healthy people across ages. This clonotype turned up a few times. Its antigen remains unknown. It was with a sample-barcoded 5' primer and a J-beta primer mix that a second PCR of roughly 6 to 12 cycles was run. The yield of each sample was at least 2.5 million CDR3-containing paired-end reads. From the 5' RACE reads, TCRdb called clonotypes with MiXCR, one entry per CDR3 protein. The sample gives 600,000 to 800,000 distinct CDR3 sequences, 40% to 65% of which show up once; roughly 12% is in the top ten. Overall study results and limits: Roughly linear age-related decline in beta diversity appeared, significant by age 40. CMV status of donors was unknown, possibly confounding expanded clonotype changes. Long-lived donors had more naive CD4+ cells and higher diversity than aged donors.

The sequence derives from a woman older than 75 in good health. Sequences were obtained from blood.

The CDR3 region has the DNA TGCGCCAGCAGCCAAGATTTACAGATTGGGAATTCACCCCTCCACTTT. As protein: CASSQDLQIGNSPLHF. The V gene is TRBV4-1, the J gene TRBJ1-6, with D hard to call. The CDR3 is 16 residues long. V shed 0 bases and J shed 7 bases, with 13 bases lying between them. Germline lookup yields CDR1 MGHRA and CDR2 YSYEKL.